Sequencing of this TCR beta chain was carried out in a study of response to subunit inactivated influenza vaccine. Notes on the study in general: Seasonal influenza vaccination, on each occasion, was suggested by the authors to recruit few new T cells.

CDR1 is SEHNR, CDR2 FQNEAQ, per germline (reference sequence). Trimming cost V 4 bases and J 4 bases, with 10 bases left between them. The CDR3 extends over 13 amino acids. This clonotype was observed a few times. Its target is unknown. From the RT-PCR reads, TCRdb called clonotypes with MiXCR, one entry per CDR3 protein. The table shows about 500,000 distinct CDR3 sequences, with more than 7% occurring only once. The source material was PBMCs from blood, sampled about 23 months after vaccination. This rearrangement joins TRBV7-9 to TRBJ1-1; D is possibly TRBD1 (6 bases). This receptor was taken from a man between 50 and 75 years old who received an inactivated influenza vaccine. The CDR3 nucleotides read TGTGCCAGCAGCTCGACAGGCCTCACTGAAGCTTTCTTT. This sequence encodes CASSSTGLTEAFF. The variable domain in full, with the rest retrieved from reference TRBV7-9 and TRBJ1-1, is DTGVSQNPRHKITKRGQNVTFRCDPISEHNRLYWYRQTLGQGPEFLTYFQNEAQLEKSRLLSDRFSAERPKGSFSTLEIQRTEQGDSAMYLCASSSTGLTEAFFGQGTRLTVV.